Listed here is a single T cell receptor beta chain. Antigen unknown. Libraries were prepared by immunoSEQ multiplex PCR; TCRdb keeps only in-frame clonotypes and omits some of them. Among approximately 320,000 clones, roughly 70% were seen once, and the ten largest hold approximately 6%. Germline loops: CDR1 SGHRS, CDR2 YFSETQ. CDR3 length: 13 amino acids. Trimming stripped 3 bases from V and 6 bases from J, with 12 bases between. These data come from a study of cytotoxic CD8 clonotypes in ibrutinib-treated CLL. The study's findings and limits: Patients had baseline clonality above age-matched healthy donors, and this clonality moved with circulating CD8+ T-cell counts.

The V gene is TRBV5-1, the J gene TRBJ1-2; weak D call: TRBD1 (5 bases). This receptor was obtained from a human donor with chronic lymphocytic leukemia. The input for sequencing was PBMCs, taken after 36 months of ibrutinib treatment. The DNA of the CDR3 is TGCGCCAGCAGCTCGGGGGTGGCACATGGCTACACCTTC. Protein sequence: CASSSGVAHGYTF. Combining the CDR3 with reference TRBV5-1 and TRBJ1-2 gives the whole variable domain KAGVTQTPRYLIKTRGQQVTLSCSPISGHRSVSWYQQTPGQGLQFLFEYFSETQRNKGNFPGRFSGRQFSNSRSEMNVSTLELGDSALYLCASSSGVAHGYTFGSGTRLTVV.